Below are 3 T cell receptor beta chains sequenced from a single sample in a study of T cells in Graves' hyperthyroidism and ophthalmopathy. From RNA transcripts, TCR beta CDR3 regions were amplified. The HTBI primer set served for first-round RT-PCR of the TCR CDR3. TCRdb re-called the multiplex PCR reads with MiXCR, one entry per CDR3 protein. The sample has some 92,000 distinct CDR3 sequences; roughly 40% are singletons. The sequenced sample was peripheral blood or thyroid tissue (not recorded which). The receptor source for this set is a woman in her 30s with Graves' hyperthyroidism.

This clonotype has a count of ten or more. V gene TRBV19 combines with J gene TRBJ1-4; D unresolved. Germline V CDR1 and CDR2: LNHDA, SQIVND (reference sequence). Trimming left V 4 bases short and J 7 bases short, with 7 bases between. The CDR3 is 12 amino acids. The CDR3, as DNA: TGTGCCAGTAGTAAGGACCGTGAAAAACTGTTTTTT. Amino acids: CASSKDREKLFF.

The chain employs TRBV7-9 and TRBJ1-2; D is ambiguous. The V gene lost 5 bases and the J gene lost 4 bases, with 11 bases spanning the gap. Germline-derived CDR1 and CDR2 are SEHNR and FQNEAQ (reference sequence). The CDR3 extends over 13 amino acids. This CDR3 is CASSPQVGYGYTF. CDR3 coding DNA: TGTGCCAGCAGCCCTCAAGTAGGCTATGGCTACACCTTC.

V is TRBV2 and J is TRBJ1-1; 7 bases map to TRBD1. Germline V gene sequence: CDR1 SNHLY, CDR2 FYNNEI. The CDR3 extends over 13 amino acids. V lost 7 bases and J lost 3; bases outside the gene matches: 5. The CDR3 DNA is TGTGCCAGCAACAGGGACAGTTACACTGAAGCTTTCTTT. It is translated as CASNRDSYTEAFF. Filled out from reference TRBV2 and TRBJ1-1, the complete variable domain reads EPEVTQTPSHQVTQMGQEVILRCVPISNHLYFYWYRQILGQKVEFLVSFYNNEISEKSEIFDDQFSVERPDGSNFTLKIRSTKLEDSAMYFCASNRDSYTEAFFGQGTRLTVV.